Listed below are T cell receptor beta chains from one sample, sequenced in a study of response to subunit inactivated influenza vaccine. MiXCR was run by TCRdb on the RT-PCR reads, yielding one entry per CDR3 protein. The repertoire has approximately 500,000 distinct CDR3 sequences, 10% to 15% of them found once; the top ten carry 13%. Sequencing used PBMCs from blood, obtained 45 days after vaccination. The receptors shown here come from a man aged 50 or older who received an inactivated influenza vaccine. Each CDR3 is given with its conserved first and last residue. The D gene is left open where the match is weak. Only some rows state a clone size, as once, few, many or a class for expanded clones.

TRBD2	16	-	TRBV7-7	CASSLERAGGGETQYF
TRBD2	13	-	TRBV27	CVAGGGSPGELFF
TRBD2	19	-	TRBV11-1	CASSLQGLAGAHRNYEQYF
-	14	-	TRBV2	CASRGDANNSPLHF
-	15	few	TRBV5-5	CASSLAKVGEETQYF
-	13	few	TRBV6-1	CASSEVGESPLHF
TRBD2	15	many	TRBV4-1	CASSQGRGGTDTQYF
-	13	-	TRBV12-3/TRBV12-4	CASSFRREDEQYF
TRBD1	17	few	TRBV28	CASSPRDSSLYQETQYF
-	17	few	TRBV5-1	CASSVTTGLGGADTQYF
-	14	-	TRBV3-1	CASSQESPYNEQFF
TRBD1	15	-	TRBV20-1	CSAPGQGALNTEAFF
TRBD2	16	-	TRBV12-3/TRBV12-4	CASSLAGRANYNEQFF
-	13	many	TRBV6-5	CASSSEGNYGYTF
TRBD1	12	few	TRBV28	CASRGQSYEQYF
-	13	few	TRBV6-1	CASSQTLGEGYTF
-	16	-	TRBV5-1	CASSLEIADPDVEQFF
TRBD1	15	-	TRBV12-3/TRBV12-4	CASSVRDRGFYEQFF
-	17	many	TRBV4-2	CASSQDIEGGNTGELFF
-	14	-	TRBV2	CASSDTGVSYEQYF
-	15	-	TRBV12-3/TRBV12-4	CASSPRGGRTTEAFF
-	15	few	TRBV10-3	CAISDNRGAGQPQHF
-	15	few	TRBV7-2	CASSLEGGLNQPQHF
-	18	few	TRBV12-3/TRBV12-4	CASSLGYQGVAESYEQYF
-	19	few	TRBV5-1	CASSSSGTGIRTSNYEQFF
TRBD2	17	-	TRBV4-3	CAISQLGSGRASSEQYF
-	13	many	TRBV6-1	CASSYTGHNEQFF
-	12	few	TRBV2	CASSEAPYEQYF
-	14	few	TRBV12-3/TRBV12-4	CASSLAGIPYGYTF
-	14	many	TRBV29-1	CSVVVFRMSFAQFF
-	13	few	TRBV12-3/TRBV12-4	CASRKLGITEAFF
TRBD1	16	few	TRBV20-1	CSASPLGQGVTDTQYF
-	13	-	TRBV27	CASSPLTNTEAFF